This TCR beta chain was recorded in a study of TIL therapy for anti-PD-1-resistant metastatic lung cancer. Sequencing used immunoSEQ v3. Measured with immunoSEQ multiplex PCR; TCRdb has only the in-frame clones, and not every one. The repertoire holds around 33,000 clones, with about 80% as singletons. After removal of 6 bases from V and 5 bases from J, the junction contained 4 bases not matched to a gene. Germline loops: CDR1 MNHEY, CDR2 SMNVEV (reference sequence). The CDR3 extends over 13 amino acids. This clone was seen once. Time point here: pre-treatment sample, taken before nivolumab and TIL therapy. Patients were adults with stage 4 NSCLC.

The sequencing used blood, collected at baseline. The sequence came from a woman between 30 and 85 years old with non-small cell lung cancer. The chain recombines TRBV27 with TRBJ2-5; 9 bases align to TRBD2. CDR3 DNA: TGTGCCAGCAGACAAAGCGGGAGGGAGACCCAGTACTTC. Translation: CASRQSGRETQYF.